A single T cell receptor (beta chain) is shown here with its context. Its target is unknown. This specimen comes from a study of regulatory T cells in long-lasting Graves disease. Study conclusions and caveats: Persistent Graves' patients possessed reduced TCR diversity relative to recently diagnosed ones. Persistent patients shared more public clonotypes (over 2,500) than new patients (roughly 1,000).

Time point specified: newly diagnosed GD, antithyroid drugs for less than 3 months. From RNA extracted from PBMCs, the TCR library was made. Through Arm-PCR of CDR3 regions and iRepertoire HTBI primers, TCR beta libraries were built. Original processing methods: Identified segments across samples numbered under 80 TRBV and more than 12 TRBJ. A single record per CDR3 protein comes from TCRdb applying MiXCR to the multiplex PCR reads. The V and J calls here are based on TCRdb, not the publication. The sample has about 240,000 distinct CDR3 sequences, 20% seen once; the top ten hold approximately 15%. This specimen consisted of peripheral blood mononuclear cells (PBMCs), obtained at new diagnosis, from a patient treated with antithyroid drugs. The sequence derives from a female donor with Graves disease.

The CDR3 sequence is CASSSRTGTKTDTQYF. CDR3 DNA sequence: TGTGCCAGCAGCTCACGAACCGGGACTAAGACAGATACGCAGTATTTT. The V gene is TRBV7-3, the J gene TRBJ2-3; 7 bases map to TRBD2. The J segment lost 3 bases and the V segment lost 4 bases, leaving 10 bases of the junction unmatched. The CDR3 runs to 16 residues. Germline CDR1 and CDR2: SGHTA and FQGTGA. The entire variable domain, with the rest obtained from reference TRBV7-3 and TRBJ2-3, is as follows: GAGVSQTPSNKVTEKGKYVELRCDPISGHTALYWYRQSLGQGPEFLIYFQGTGAADDSGLPNDRFFAVRPEGSVSTLKIQRTERGDSAVYLCASSSRTGTKTDTQYFGPGTRLTVL.